This record concerns one T cell receptor beta chain sequence. Its antigen specificity is not known. Nothing much larger sits one base from this clone, and base qualities are not available. The data are from a study of cytomegalovirus exposure and HLA in healthy donors (dated by TCRdb to 2016 to 2017). For the study in its entirety: An earlier analysis of approximately 640 of the donors reported 250 to 300 Gb of sequence data and roughly 100 million unique TCR beta sequences from about 179 million T cells. An earlier analysis of around 580 of the donors used high-throughput TCR beta sequencing to judge whether each TCR beta V gene segment behaved as functional or pseudogenic. The genetic ancestry cluster associated with self-reported Caucasian donors included about 84% of the 300 to 450 genotyped donors. An early release covering more than 500 HLA-typed donors comprised approximately 300 gigabases of sequencing data and 85 million or so unique TCR sequences. Alongside the repertoire data, information on donor age, sex, ethnicity and CMV serostatus was compiled. Roughly 5 DR-DQ haplotypes were handled as single units for association and clustering because linkage in the cohort was strong. Genome-wide SNP genotypes for about 60% of the 666 donors were used in a later genetic analysis, which treated that subset as a discovery cohort. Both class I and class II loci were covered by HLA typing, at four-digit resolution. The T cell repertoires of 550 to 850 subjects were profiled by immunosequencing and related to cytomegalovirus serostatus. To study patterns of TCR occurrence, a later analysis re-analyzed previously published TCR beta repertoires from 666 donors and added high-resolution HLA genotyping. Among roughly 400 genotyped donors of the cohort, an average of approximately 240,000 unique TCR beta nucleotide sequences was sequenced per donor, of which roughly 18% were non-productive. All discovery cohort repertoires had been generated using a single sequencing platform. To predict cytomegalovirus infection status, the study brought together high-throughput TCR immunosequencing, statistical association of individual TCRs with disease status, and machine learning. In the later analysis, no new phenotypic data were used to find candidate immune exposures; instead, reliance was placed on TCR beta sequences and their occurrence across donors. The study aimed to test whether cataloging public T cell receptors could reveal signatures of past pathogen exposure. A separate validation cohort of about 110 different subjects was used in addition to the approximately 670-subject first cohort. The number of donors typed differed by locus, with roughly 620-630 for A, B, C, DRB1 and DQB1, around 500 for DQA1, 606 for DPA1, and some 470 for DPB1. On the study overall, not on this receptor specifically: Because HLA typing was unavailable for some donors at each locus, only the typed subset was used in association tests. In a later analysis, several top co-occurrence clusters were reported to appear linked to parvovirus B19, influenza, CMV and Epstein-Barr virus. Most TCR sequences were seen in very few donors, while some public TCRs were found in many individuals. The sequencing pipeline was judged likely to have produced a cluster of highly shared sequence variants as a technical artifact. The authors suggested that the approach could potentially be generalized to other disease states and immunological phenotypes. Cytomegalovirus status was reported to be diagnosed by the classifier with high specificity and sensitivity in both the original and validation cohorts. Presence/absence analyses assumed roughly uniform sequencing depth across donors, an assumption that may not hold. A later analysis found that HLA-associated TCR beta chains were more clonally expanded and had lower generation probabilities than equally common non-associated chains. Assigning TCR associations to individual alleles was difficult when HLA alleles, especially DR and DQ, strongly co-occurred. The study listed 150 to 200 TCR beta chains as associated with cytomegalovirus. Three of the identified cytomegalovirus-associated TCR beta chains were confirmed in vitro to be specific for cytomegalovirus antigens. The only immune exposure information available for the cohort was CMV serostatus. A later genetic analysis associated a missense DCLRE1C variant with V-gene and J-gene trimming of TCR beta chains, and an independent cohort replicated the association. According to a later analysis, most CMV-associated TCR beta chains appeared to be HLA-restricted, and the HLA associations seemed to be driven largely by CMV exposure. This cohort had only TCR beta chains sequenced, and the lack of alpha or paired-chain data limited which features could be detected. Broadly in line with IMGT annotations, most TCR beta V segments showed up in productive rearrangements about 90% or about 30% of the time in an earlier analysis of some 590 of the donors. A further reported finding was that TCR beta sequences accurately predicted the HLA-A and HLA-B alleles for most subjects in the first cohort. Correlated functional status among segregating V segments might be attributable to linkage disequilibrium, but an unknown experimental factor could not be ruled out. According to a later analysis, TCR association rates differed among HLA loci, with DRB1 alleles showing the most associated TCRs and HLA-C alleles showing the fewest. The earlier analysis of some 560 of the donors excluded approximately 15 rarely observed V segments, including chromosome 9 orphons, because counts were too low. In a later analysis, some 18,000 TCR beta sequences were associated with specific HLA alleles at a false discovery rate of 0.05. In a later genetic analysis, fewer N-insertions in productive TCRs were reported among donors in an Asian-associated ancestry cluster than the approximately 710-donor mean.

Receptor libraries were prepared by the immunoSEQ multiplex PCR assay. For the multiplex PCR, a mixture combining 60 forward primers for TCR Vbeta segments and 13 reverse primers for TCR Jbeta segments was used. Amplification of the CDR3 region of rearranged TCR beta genes was performed with a multiplex PCR assay on genomic DNA. The amplified TCR beta libraries were sequenced on the Illumina HiSeq System as 87-base-pair reads. The authors' analysis ran thus. A later analysis counted about 82 million unique TCR beta chains across the 666 repertoires, and around 9.9 million of these chains were shared by at least two donors. Raw reads were error-corrected and collapsed into unique sequences by a nearest-neighbor algorithm in which closely related sequences were merged to remove PCR and sequencing errors. To assign V, D and J gene segments, CDR3 sequences were aligned to IMGT reference sequences. For a sequence to be retained, at least a six-nucleotide match to both a V gene segment and a J gene segment was required. A rearrangement was called productive if the CDR3 had no stop codons and remained in frame with V and J, and every other rearrangement was called non-productive. CDR3 was defined by IMGT convention, running from the second conserved V-encoded cysteine to the conserved J-encoded phenylalanine. The earlier analysis of a few hundred of the donors excluded any sequence lacking an unambiguous match to a single V gene segment. In an earlier analysis of approximately 590 of the donors, a V segment was called functional when productive rearrangements were above 56.7%, and segregating when the standard deviation between donors exceeded 5%. A statistical classification framework was built for diagnosing cytomegalovirus status from the catalog of TCR beta chain sequences. V and J gene assignment, in a later analysis, came from comparing TCR nucleotide sequences with IMGT/GENE-DB human TR gene sequences. The TCRdist pipeline was used in a later analysis to assign CDR3 sequences and most-parsimonious VDJ recombination scenarios. In a later analysis, each TCR beta chain was defined by its CDR3 amino acid sequence together with its V-gene family, and reads without a unique V-gene family were excluded. A later analysis removed 450 to 600 highly shared, low-generation-probability nucleotide sequences to deal with suspected cross-contamination and a sequencing artifact. A later analysis calculated a clonal expansion index for each public chain from normalized within-repertoire ranks of inferred template counts. Generation probabilities in a later analysis came from a VDJ recombination model fitted to out-of-frame rearrangements, and those results were checked against IGoR. In a later analysis, hypergeometric tests were used to score TCR-TCR, TCR-HLA and TCR-CMV co-occurrence, with a repertoire-size bias correction applied to TCR pairs. False discovery rates were estimated in a later analysis by permuting HLA or CMV assignments 20 times. A later analysis grouped co-occurring TCRs with DBSCAN, adding TCRdist sequence similarity when clustering within HLA-allele-positive subsets. Repertoires with fewer than 30,000 or more than 120,000 public chains were left out of co-occurrence clustering, as were a handful of repertoires with anomalous nucleotide sharing. TCRdb mirrors the immuneACCESS table, restricted to in-frame sequences. Some clones are absent from its copies; in checked studies, under half trace to an unresolved V gene, and the reason for the others is unknown. Clone size and V and J calls were adopted from that table, with D and trimming inferred from the DNA. The sample yields about 220,000 clones; more than 75% were counted once. Together, the top ten hold 5% to 6% of the sample.

The cohort was made up of hundreds of healthy bone marrow donors. All cohort members were sampled while nominally healthy, although unrecorded immune exposures were likely present. The donor was CMV seropositive and belonged to the group of 250 to 350 seropositive cohort members. A peripheral blood sample was provided by each donor, and peripheral blood mononuclear cells were used for TCR beta sequencing. Genomic DNA extraction from the blood cell samples was performed with the Qiagen DNeasy Blood Extraction Kit. The material sequenced was PBMCs. This receptor was obtained from a woman aged 40 to 50 in good health and CMV-seropositive.

This receptor has the CDR3 CATQAGLNTGTEAFF. The nucleotide sequence reads as follows: TGCGCCACCCAGGCGGGGTTAAATACGGGAACTGAAGCTTTCTTT. Rearrangement joined TRBV5-1 to TRBJ1-1; there is no confident call for the D gene. V is clipped by 9 bases and J by 5 bases, and the sequence between their germline boundaries is 23 bases long. Taken from the germline V gene, the CDR1 and CDR2 loops are SGHRS and YFSETQ. Including the terminal cysteine and phenylalanine, the CDR3 comprises 15 residues. Of all the DNA, just the CDR3 is kept, 45 bases in frame from base 1. With the rest looked up from the reference TRBV5-1 and TRBJ1-1 genes rather than sequenced, the full variable domain is KAGVTQTPRYLIKTRGQQVTLSCSPISGHRSVSWYQQTPGQGLQFLFEYFSETQRNKGNFPGRFSGRQFSNSRSEMNVSTLELGDSALYLCATQAGLNTGTEAFFGQGTRLTVV.